This T cell receptor beta chain was obtained from a study of identical twins (dated by TCRdb to the mid-2010s). Notes on the research overall: The study deep-sequenced TCR alpha and beta repertoires from monozygotic twins, unrelated adults of various ages and cord blood to test whether fetal clonotypes persist. To rule out contamination, the twin experiments were replicated at different times with different library preparation protocols. The paper's findings and limits, for the study overall: In monozygotic twins, recombination models systematically underestimated out-of-frame TCR alpha sharing, but the models matched the sharing seen between unrelated individuals. Zero-insertion analyses could be partly confounded by invariant T cells such as MAIT and iNKT, though diverse VJ usage argued against such confounding for most clonotypes. Because the same donors could not be followed over many years, the conclusions depended on cross-sectional statistical analysis. Compared with coincidental sharing between unrelated individuals, out-of-frame TCR alpha sequences shared between twins showed an excess of sequences with low generation probability. Abundant cord blood beta clonotypes carried fewer insertions; young adult naive repertoires showed a weaker similar trend, while memory repertoires showed none. The excess sharing between twins in beta out-of-frame sequences was weaker because fewer shared sequences reduced the signal-to-noise ratio.

The CDR3 holds 16 amino acids from the cysteine to the phenylalanine. The only DNA kept is the CDR3, 48 bases in frame from the first base. Via the germline V gene, CDR1 is LGHNA and CDR2 YNFKEQ. All donors were healthy Caucasians. The study also sequenced three unrelated non-twin adults: a male aged 18 to 30, a male aged 50 to 60 and a female aged 50 to 60. Miltenyi CD45RO+ enrichment and human naive T-cell isolation kits were used to isolate memory (CD45RO+) and naive T cells from PBMC. In its sample, this clonotype was seen many times. Its recognized antigen is unknown. The junction does not match germline at one end; this may be a read error. The method was 5' RACE. TCRdb names Illumina HiSeq 2000 as the instrument used. A universal primer binding site was introduced by template switching, and a unique molecular identifier was present in the final cDNA, enabling accurate counting of TCR cDNA molecules. Specific primers in the conserved constant-segment region were used to synthesize first-strand cDNA for the TCR alpha and beta chains. Each cDNA library was double barcoded, with a SMART-Mk sample barcode plus Illumina barcodes, to control for contamination. TruSeq adapter sequences along with Illumina sample barcodes were introduced in two successive PCR steps. Sequencing of the TCR alpha and beta cDNA libraries was done on the Illumina HiSeq platform using custom primers. The original methods were these. MiGEC was used to process raw reads and extract unique molecular identifiers, and MiXCR was used to find CDR3 positions. Recombination models were inferred per individual with the repgenHMM and IGoR tools using an EM algorithm. The tcR package in R was used for shared clonotype analysis, with sharing normalized by the product of cloneset sizes. To study raw recombination free of thymic and clonal selection effects, out-of-frame nonproductive sequences were analyzed. The public reads were run again by TCRdb, first through fastp at Q25 and then through MiXCR, and only productive beta chains were kept. Entries that share a CDR3 protein sequence are merged under the most common genes and DNA. The V and J calls reflect TCRdb's pipeline rather than the authors' work. Across this sample there are 400,000 or so distinct CDR3 sequences, with 9% seen only once. The ten largest clones take up roughly 8.7% of the sample.

The receptor comes from a woman in her 50s in good health. Recombination linked TRBV4-2 to TRBJ2-1; a stretch of 9 junction bases matches TRBD2. The source material was naive T cells sorted from blood. The sample's cell subset or site label, in plain terms: cells isolated with a human naive T-cell isolation kit. Here is the DNA: TGTGCCAGCAGCCAAGAGGCGGGAGGGTCCTTCAATGAGCAGTTCTTC. This gives the protein CASSQEAGGSFNEQFF.